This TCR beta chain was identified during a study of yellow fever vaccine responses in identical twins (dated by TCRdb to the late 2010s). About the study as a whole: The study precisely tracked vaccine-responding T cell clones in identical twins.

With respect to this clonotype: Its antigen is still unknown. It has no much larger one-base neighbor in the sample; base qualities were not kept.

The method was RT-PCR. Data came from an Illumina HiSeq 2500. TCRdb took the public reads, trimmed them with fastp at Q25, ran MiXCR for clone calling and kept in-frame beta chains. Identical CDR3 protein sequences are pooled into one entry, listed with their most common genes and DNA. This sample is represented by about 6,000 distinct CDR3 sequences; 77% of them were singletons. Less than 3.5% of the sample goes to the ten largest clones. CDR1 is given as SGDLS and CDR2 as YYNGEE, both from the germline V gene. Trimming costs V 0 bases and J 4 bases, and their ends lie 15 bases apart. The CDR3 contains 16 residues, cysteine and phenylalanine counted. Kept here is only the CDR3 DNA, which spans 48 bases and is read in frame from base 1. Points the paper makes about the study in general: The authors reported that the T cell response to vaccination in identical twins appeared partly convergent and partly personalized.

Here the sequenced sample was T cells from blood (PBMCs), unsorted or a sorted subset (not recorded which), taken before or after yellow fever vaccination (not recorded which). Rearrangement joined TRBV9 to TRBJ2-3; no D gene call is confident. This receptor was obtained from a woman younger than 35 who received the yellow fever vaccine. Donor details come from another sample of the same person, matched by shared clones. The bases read TGTGCCAGCAGCGTAGAGAACTGGCAAGGCGCAGATACGCAGTATTTT. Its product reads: CASSVENWQGADTQYF.